This T cell receptor (beta chain) was profiled in a study of blood T cell repertoires in COVID-19. Study as a whole: From T cells, B-cell-depleted T cells, or PBMCs came the material, which was cDNA or gDNA.

CDR3 length: 17 amino acids. With V trimmed by 1 base and J by 4 bases, 8 bases remained unmatched. Germline CDR1 LGHNA, CDR2 YSLEER. Original data processing: Cell counts per sample came from amplifying reference gene primers. Produced via immunoSEQ multiplex PCR; TCRdb's table is partial and in-frame only. Clonal size and the V and J genes are those of that table, whereas D and trimming came from the DNA. The sample has roughly 38,000 clones; around nine tenths are singletons. The sequenced material came from peripheral blood. The chain carries TRBV4-3 and TRBJ2-5; TRBD2 aligns across 11 bases. The clonotype was recovered from a woman in her 70s with acute or convalescent COVID-19. This CDR3 reads CASSQGLAGGPLETQYF. The CDR3 DNA follows: TGCGCCAGCAGCCAAGGGTTAGCGGGAGGGCCGTTAGAGACCCAGTACTTC.